The rows below give T cell receptor beta chains drawn from one sample of a study of T cells after yellow fever vaccination. TCRdb re-called the 5' RACE reads with MiXCR, one entry per CDR3 protein. The sample includes about 630,000 distinct CDR3 sequences, about 12% of them seen just once. The sequenced sample was PBMCs, obtained on the day of the yellow fever booster vaccination. The source of these receptors is a young man who received the YFV17D yellow fever vaccine. The CDR3 runs from the conserved cysteine through the conserved F or W. The order of the fields is D gene, clone size, J gene, V gene, CDR3 protein, CDR3 DNA. The D gene is left open where the match is weak. The size of a clone is reported for some rows only, either as once, few or many, or as a class for expanded clones.

.	.	TRBJ2-3	TRBV5-1	CASSLGAGRITDTQYF	TGCGCCAGCAGCTTGGGGGCCGGCCGAATCACAGATACGCAGTATTTT
.	.	TRBJ2-7	TRBV29-1	CSVEVEDYTTPYEQYF	TGCAGCGTTGAAGTGGAGGACTACACCACGCCGTACGAGCAGTACTTC
.	few	TRBJ2-7	TRBV20-1	CSASVVSGNYEQYF	TGCAGTGCTAGTGTGGTGAGCGGCAACTACGAGCAGTACTTC
TRBD2	few	TRBJ2-4	TRBV20-1	CSAILTSGRADAKNIQYF	TGCAGTGCTATACTTACTAGCGGGAGGGCCGACGCCAAAAACATTCAGTACTTC
.	few	TRBJ2-3	TRBV7-2	CASSLVSAISTDTQYF	TGTGCCAGCAGCTTAGTGTCGGCGATTAGCACAGATACGCAGTATTTT
.	.	TRBJ1-1	TRBV7-2	CASSLVLHKAFF	TGTGCCAGCAGCTTAGTACTGCACAAAGCTTTCTTT
.	few	TRBJ2-1	TRBV20-1	CSARGQVNEQFF	TGCAGTGCTAGAGGACAGGTCAATGAGCAGTTCTTC
.	.	TRBJ2-2	TRBV12-3/TRBV12-4	CASSRQRGVHTGELFF	TGTGCCAGCAGTCGTCAGAGGGGGGTACACACCGGGGAGCTGTTTTTT
.	few	TRBJ2-2	TRBV27	CASSFGVTNTGELFF	TGTGCCAGCAGTTTTGGAGTGACGAACACCGGGGAGCTGTTTTTT
.	.	TRBJ2-5	TRBV5-4	CASRRDYLGETQYF	TGTGCCAGCAGACGTGACTACCTCGGGGAGACCCAGTACTTC
.	few	TRBJ2-2	TRBV7-2	CASSPTHTGELFF	TGTGCCAGCAGCCCAACTCACACCGGGGAGCTGTTTTTT
TRBD1	few	TRBJ1-6	TRBV3-1	CATWDSGGSGHNSPLHF	TGTGCCACTTGGGACAGTGGGGGTTCCGGGCATAATTCACCCCTCCACTTT
.	few	TRBJ2-3	TRBV7-2	CASLRVLGDTQYF	TGTGCCTCCCTCCGAGTTCTGGGAGATACGCAGTATTTT
TRBD1	few	TRBJ2-7	TRBV6-6	CASTTGQGNEQYF	TGTGCCAGCACTACGGGACAGGGGAACGAGCAGTACTTC
TRBD2	.	TRBJ2-1	TRBV6-1	CASSPIAGEGNEQFF	TGTGCCAGCAGCCCGATAGCGGGAGAGGGAAATGAGCAGTTCTTC
TRBD1	.	TRBJ2-5	TRBV20-1	CSANSLRGGVATQYF	TGCAGTGCTAACTCCCTCCGAGGGGGCGTTGCGACCCAGTACTTC
.	.	TRBJ2-3	TRBV12-3/TRBV12-4	CASSFTTGPSTDTQYF	TGTGCCAGCAGTTTTACGACAGGACCTAGCACAGATACGCAGTATTTT
.	many	TRBJ2-5	TRBV6-2/TRBV6-3	CASSYRSGETQYF	TGTGCCAGCAGTTACCGCTCCGGGGAGACCCAGTACTTC
.	many	TRBJ2-7	TRBV20-1	CSARVVGEQYF	TGCAGTGCTAGAGTGGTGGGCGAGCAGTACTTC
.	few	TRBJ2-2	TRBV19	CASRPIGGPLGELFF	TGTGCCAGTAGGCCTATTGGAGGGCCTCTCGGGGAGCTGTTTTTT
.	few	TRBJ2-5	TRBV12-3/TRBV12-4	CASSLTMTQETQYF	TGTGCCAGCAGTTTAACGATGACCCAAGAGACCCAGTACTTC
.	few	TRBJ2-5	TRBV7-9	CASSPSPGDEETQYF	TGTGCCAGCAGCCCTAGTCCAGGGGATGAAGAGACCCAGTACTTC
.	few	TRBJ2-1	TRBV9	CASSVFERPNEQFF	TGTGCCAGCAGCGTATTCGAGCGGCCCAATGAGCAGTTCTTC
TRBD2	many	TRBJ2-3	TRBV6-2/TRBV6-3	CATGGRGTDTQYF	TGTGCCACCGGCGGGAGGGGCACAGATACGCAGTATTTT
.	many	TRBJ2-7	TRBV20-1	CSARDKARMGTYEQYF	TGCAGTGCTAGAGATAAAGCTCGAATGGGAACCTACGAGCAGTACTTC
.	few	TRBJ2-3	TRBV6-1	CASIQVLTDTQYF	TGTGCCAGCATACAAGTCCTTACAGATACGCAGTATTTT
.	few	TRBJ1-2	TRBV3-1	CASSQEGPGGYTF	TGTGCCAGCAGCCAAGAAGGCCCGGGGGGCTACACCTTC
TRBD1	.	TRBJ1-1	TRBV7-6	CASSLVGQAMNTEAFF	TGTGCCAGCAGCTTAGTGGGACAGGCGATGAACACTGAAGCTTTCTTT
.	.	TRBJ1-2	TRBV28	CASKSFGGYTF	TGTGCCAGCAAGTCCTTCGGTGGCTACACCTTC
.	.	TRBJ1-1	TRBV5-6	CASSRQRRLNTEAFF	TGTGCCAGCAGCCGACAGCGCAGATTGAACACTGAAGCTTTCTTT
.	.	TRBJ2-2	TRBV5-1	CASSLRWNTGELFF	TGCGCCAGCAGCCTGAGATGGAACACCGGGGAGCTGTTTTTT
.	few	TRBJ1-2	TRBV29-1	CSVGARADGYTF	TGCAGCGTTGGGGCCAGGGCTGACGGCTACACCTTC
.	.	TRBJ2-1	TRBV7-3	CASSLTQGAYNEQFF	TGTGCCAGCAGCCTAACGCAGGGAGCCTACAATGAGCAGTTCTTC
.	few	TRBJ1-1	TRBV5-6	CASSLSLDSKTNTEAFF	TGTGCCAGCAGCTTGAGCCTGGACAGTAAAACGAACACTGAAGCTTTCTTT
.	.	TRBJ2-5	TRBV7-2	CASSLSDPRQETQYF	TGTGCCAGCAGCTTATCGGACCCGCGCCAAGAGACCCAGTACTTC
.	few	TRBJ2-7	TRBV29-1	CSVGVDYEQYF	TGCAGCGTAGGAGTAGACTACGAGCAGTACTTC
.	.	TRBJ2-6	TRBV5-1	CASSLEISGANVLTF	TGCGCCAGCAGCCTTGAGATTTCTGGGGCCAACGTCCTGACTTTC
.	.	TRBJ1-2	TRBV6-2/TRBV6-3	CASRSYYGYTF	TGTGCCAGCAGATCGTACTATGGCTACACCTTC
.	.	TRBJ2-2	TRBV12-3/TRBV12-4	CASSSLAGDSPGSCFF	.
TRBD2	.	TRBJ2-3	TRBV7-2	CASSLIASGTDTQYF	TGTGCCAGCAGCTTAATTGCTAGCGGTACAGATACGCAGTATTTT
.	.	TRBJ2-5	TRBV5-4	CASSPIRGKETQYF	TGTGCCAGCAGCCCTATCAGGGGAAAAGAGACCCAGTACTTC
.	few	TRBJ2-7	TRBV6-1	CASSEWAGPYYEQYF	TGTGCCAGCAGTGAATGGGCGGGGCCCTACTACGAGCAGTACTTC
.	few	TRBJ2-5	TRBV7-2	CASSLGNIRETQYF	TGTGCCAGCAGTCTCGGGAACATCAGAGAGACCCAGTACTTC
TRBD2	.	TRBJ2-1	TRBV5-4	CASSLAGGRAPEQFF	TGTGCCAGCAGCTTGGCCGGCGGGAGGGCCCCTGAGCAGTTCTTC
TRBD1	.	TRBJ2-7	TRBV18	CASSAGTVYEQYF	TGTGCCAGCTCAGCTGGGACAGTCTACGAGCAGTACTTC
TRBD1	.	TRBJ2-6	TRBV18	CAILDRGFNSGANVLTF	TGTGCCATCCTGGACAGGGGGTTTAATTCTGGGGCCAACGTCCTGACTTTC
.	few	TRBJ2-5	TRBV5-4	CASSLGVEMETQYF	TGTGCCAGCAGCTTGGGGGTGGAGATGGAGACCCAGTACTTC
.	few	TRBJ1-5	TRBV5-5	CASSLGGASQPQHF	TGTGCCAGCAGCTTAGGAGGGGCTAGTCAGCCCCAGCATTTT